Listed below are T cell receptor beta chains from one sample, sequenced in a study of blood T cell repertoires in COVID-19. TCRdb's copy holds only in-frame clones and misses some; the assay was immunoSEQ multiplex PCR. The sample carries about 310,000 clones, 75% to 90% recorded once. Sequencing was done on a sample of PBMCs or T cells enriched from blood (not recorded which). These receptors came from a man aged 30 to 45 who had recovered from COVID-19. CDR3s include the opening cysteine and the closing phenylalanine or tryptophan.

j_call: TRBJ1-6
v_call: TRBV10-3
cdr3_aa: CAISVGAENSPLHF

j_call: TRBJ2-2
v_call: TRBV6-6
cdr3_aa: CASSHPYRVTGELFF

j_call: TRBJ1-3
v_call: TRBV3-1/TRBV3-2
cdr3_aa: CASSQPTTGRNTIYF

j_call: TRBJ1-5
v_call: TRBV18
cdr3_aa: CASSPPMEGSQPQHF

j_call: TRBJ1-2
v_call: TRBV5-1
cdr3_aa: CASSLEAQGAVSGYTF

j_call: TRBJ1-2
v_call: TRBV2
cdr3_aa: CASSGQGVNYGYTF

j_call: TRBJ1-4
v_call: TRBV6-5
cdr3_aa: CASSIDMEGDEKLFF

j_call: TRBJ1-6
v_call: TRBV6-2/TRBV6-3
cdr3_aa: CASSAQGVVRLSPLHF

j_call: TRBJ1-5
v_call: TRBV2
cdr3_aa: CASSEGTGTGFQPQHF

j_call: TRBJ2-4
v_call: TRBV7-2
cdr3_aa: CASSTPGRNIQYF

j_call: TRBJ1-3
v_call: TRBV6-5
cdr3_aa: CASSRFSGNTIYF

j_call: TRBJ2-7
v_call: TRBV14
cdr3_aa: CASSQEGSAGRYEQYF

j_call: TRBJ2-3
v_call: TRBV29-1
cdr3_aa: CRAEVTDTQYF

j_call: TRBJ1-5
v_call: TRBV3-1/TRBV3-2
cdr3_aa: CASSQDRDQPQHF

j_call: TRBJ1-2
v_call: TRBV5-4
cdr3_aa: CASSLVDRQDGYTF

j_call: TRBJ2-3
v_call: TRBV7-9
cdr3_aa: CASSTTGLGIDTQYF

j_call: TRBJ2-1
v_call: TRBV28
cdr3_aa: CASSGTVREQFF

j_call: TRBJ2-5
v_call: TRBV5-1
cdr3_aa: CASSYGSGGHFQETQYF

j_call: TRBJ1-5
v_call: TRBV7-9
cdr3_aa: CASSLVGENQPQHF

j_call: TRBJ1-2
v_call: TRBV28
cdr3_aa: CASSSRTGGVGYGYTF

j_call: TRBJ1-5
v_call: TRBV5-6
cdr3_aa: CASSFRRGYGNQPQHF

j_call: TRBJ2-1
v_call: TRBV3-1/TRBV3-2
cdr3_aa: CASSPTSGGYNEQFF

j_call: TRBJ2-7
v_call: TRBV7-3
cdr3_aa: CASSLDRHGEQYF

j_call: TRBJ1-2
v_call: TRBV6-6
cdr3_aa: CASRPPVRETYGYTF

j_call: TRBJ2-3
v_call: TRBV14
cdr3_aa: CASSQGSGLSIDTQYF

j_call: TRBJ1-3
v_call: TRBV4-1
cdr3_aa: CASSQGWGGHGNTIYF